Below, 13 T cell receptor beta chains from the same sample are listed, as sequenced in a study of tumor-infiltrating lymphocytes in primary liver carcinoma. Germline DNA was also extracted, with blood RNA taken from unsorted whole blood. TCR beta cDNA came from approximately 0.55 ug total RNA, primed with a constant-region primer. Slightly modified ARM-PCR, run as three nested multiplex PCR rounds, produced the TCR beta libraries. A C-beta reverse primer and TRBV1-TRBV30 forward primers served in each of the first two PCR rounds, at about 10 cycles apiece. Each CDR3 protein gets one entry after TCRdb re-called the multiplex PCR reads with MiXCR. The repertoire holds about 310,000 distinct CDR3 sequences, with more than 55% as singletons. Sequenced material: peripheral blood. These receptors were collected from a man aged 35-49 years with primary liver carcinoma and hepatitis B virus infection.

With respect to this clonotype: A read error may be the cause here, since a much bigger clone is one base away. This chain links TRBV6-2 or TRBV6-3 with TRBJ2-1; perhaps TRBD2 as D (5 bases). CDR3 length: 14 residues. Germline assignment: CDR1 MNHEY and CDR2 SVGEGT. The CDR3 DNA is TGTGCCTGCAGCCGCCGGGGATTCGGGAATGAGCAGTTCTTC. Translated: CACSRRGFGNEQFF.

V and J are TRBV28 and TRBJ1-1; D gene ambiguous. Trimming took off 3 bases at V and 2 bases at J, with 4 bases between the two ends. Per the germline V gene, CDR1 is MDHEN and CDR2 is SYDVKM. The CDR3 totals 12 residues. The DNA of the CDR3 is TGTGCCAGCAGTTTGGAAAACACTGAAGCTTTCTTT. It translates to CASSLENTEAFF.

Worth noting for this clonotype: Just one base apart from a much larger clone, this may be a read error. The V call is TRBV7-9, the J call TRBJ2-1; D not certain. Trimming took 1 base from V and 8 from J, leaving 12 bases between them. Germline V CDR1 and CDR2: SEHNR, FQNEAQ (reference sequence). There are 14 residues in the CDR3. CDR3 in DNA: TGTGCCAGCAGCTTAGGAAATACATGCGATGAGCAGTTCTTC. Residues: CASSLGNTCDEQFF.

This clonotype was seen many times. This chain links TRBV6-2 or TRBV6-3 with TRBJ2-7; D unresolved. This CDR3 is built from 14 residues. V was trimmed by 5 bases and J by 2 bases, leaving 13 bases between them. Germline CDR1 is MNHEY and CDR2 is SVGEGT. The CDR3 sequence is CASSNPGLPYEQYF. CDR3 DNA: TGTGCCAGCAGTAACCCCGGTTTGCCCTACGAGCAGTACTTC.

This clonotype was seen once. The germline gene is not matched at one end of the junction; a read error may be the cause. The rearrangement uses TRBV11-2 and TRBJ2-7; D not certain. The length of the CDR3 is 11 residues. The germline CDR1 and CDR2 sequences are SGHAT and FQNNGV. DNA of the CDR3: TGTGCCAACAGCTACTCCTACGAGCAGTACTTC. Protein sequence: CANSYSYEQYF.

In this sample, this clonotype turned up many times. This rearrangement joins TRBV4-2 to TRBJ2-7; TRBD2 matches 9 bases. The length of the CDR3 is 14 residues. J was trimmed by 5 bases and V by 1 base; bases with no gene match: 3. CDR1 and CDR2 from the germline V gene are LGHNA and YNFKEQ. In nucleotides, the CDR3 is TGTGCCAGCAGCCAAGGGACTAGCGTCGACGAGCAGTACTTC. Translating gives CASSQGTSVDEQYF.

As concerns this clonotype: This may come from a read error, since a much larger clone is one base off. The V gene is TRBV5-4, the J gene TRBJ2-7; D might be TRBD1 or TRBD2, each matching 5 bases. The CDR3 has 13 residues. Germline V CDR1 and CDR2: SGHNT, YYREEE (reference sequence). CDR3 region: CVSSLEGAGEQYF. The DNA of the CDR3 is TGTGTCAGCAGCTTGGAAGGGGCGGGTGAGCAGTACTTC.

In regard to this clonotype: One end of the junction fails to match germline, which may point to a read error. CDR3 nucleotides: TGTGCCAGCAGCCAAGGACAGGGGACAGGCACAGATACACAGTATTTT. Protein: CASSQGQGTGTDTQYF. This rearrangement joins TRBV6-5 to TRBJ2-3; 9 positions match TRBD1. Germline CDR1 is MNHEY and CDR2 is SVGAGI. This CDR3 contains 16 residues.

As to this clonotype: This may come from a read error, since a much larger clone is one base off. The chain joins TRBV28 to TRBJ2-7, with 11 bases aligning to TRBD1. Germline CDR1 MDHEN, CDR2 SYDVKM. The CDR3 runs to 15 residues. CDR3 sequence: CVSSTGTGGSYEQYF. CDR3 bases: TGTGTCAGCAGTACCGGGACAGGGGGCTCCTACGAGCAGTACTTC. The whole variable domain, remainder taken from reference TRBV28 and TRBJ2-7, is DVKVTQSSRYLVKRTGEKVFLECVQDMDHENMFWYRQDPGLGLRLIYFSYDVKMKEKGDIPEGYSVSREKKERFSLILESASTNQTSMYLCVSSTGTGGSYEQYFGPGTRLTVT.

Notes on this clonotype: Mismatch with germline at one junction end may stem from a read error. The gene calls are TRBV12-3 or TRBV12-4 and TRBJ2-3; 10 bases agree with TRBD2. The CDR3 sequence is 16 residues long. The CDR3 DNA sequence: TGTGCCAACAGTCTACTGCTAGCGGGAGCTACAGATACGCAGTATTTT. It translates to CANSLLLAGATDTQYF.

The V gene is TRBV12-3 or TRBV12-4, the J gene TRBJ2-2; 14 nucleotides agree with TRBD2. V lost 6 bases to trimming and J lost 5 bases; unmatched junction nucleotides: 11. CDR3 size: 18 residues. The CDR3 coding sequence is TGTGCCAGCAGGGGGGGGGGGACTAGCGGGAGTGAAACCGGGGAGCTGTTTTTT. Translation: CASRGGGTSGSETGELFF.

As concerns this clonotype: A much larger clone sits a single nucleotide away, making a read error possible. This chain uses TRBV6-1 with TRBJ2-7; 7 nucleotides match TRBD1. Germline CDR1 and CDR2: MNHNS and SASEGT. J was trimmed by 3 bases and V by 4 bases; bases with no gene match: 9. The CDR3 sequence is 15 residues long. The CDR3 bases are TGTGCCAGCAGTGTGGTGACAGGGAAAGACTACGAGCAGTACTTC. Amino acids: CASSVVTGKDYEQYF.

Worth noting for this clonotype: The junction departs from germline at one end; a sequencing error may be responsible. This chain uses TRBV11-2 with TRBJ2-1; D is possibly TRBD1 or TRBD2 (5 bases each). This CDR3 comprises 14 residues. In germline, CDR1 is SGHAT, CDR2 FQNNGV. Here the CDR3 DNA reads TGTGCCAGCAACTTATCCGCGGTGGGGGATGAGCAATTCTTC. Its protein is CASNLSAVGDEQFF.